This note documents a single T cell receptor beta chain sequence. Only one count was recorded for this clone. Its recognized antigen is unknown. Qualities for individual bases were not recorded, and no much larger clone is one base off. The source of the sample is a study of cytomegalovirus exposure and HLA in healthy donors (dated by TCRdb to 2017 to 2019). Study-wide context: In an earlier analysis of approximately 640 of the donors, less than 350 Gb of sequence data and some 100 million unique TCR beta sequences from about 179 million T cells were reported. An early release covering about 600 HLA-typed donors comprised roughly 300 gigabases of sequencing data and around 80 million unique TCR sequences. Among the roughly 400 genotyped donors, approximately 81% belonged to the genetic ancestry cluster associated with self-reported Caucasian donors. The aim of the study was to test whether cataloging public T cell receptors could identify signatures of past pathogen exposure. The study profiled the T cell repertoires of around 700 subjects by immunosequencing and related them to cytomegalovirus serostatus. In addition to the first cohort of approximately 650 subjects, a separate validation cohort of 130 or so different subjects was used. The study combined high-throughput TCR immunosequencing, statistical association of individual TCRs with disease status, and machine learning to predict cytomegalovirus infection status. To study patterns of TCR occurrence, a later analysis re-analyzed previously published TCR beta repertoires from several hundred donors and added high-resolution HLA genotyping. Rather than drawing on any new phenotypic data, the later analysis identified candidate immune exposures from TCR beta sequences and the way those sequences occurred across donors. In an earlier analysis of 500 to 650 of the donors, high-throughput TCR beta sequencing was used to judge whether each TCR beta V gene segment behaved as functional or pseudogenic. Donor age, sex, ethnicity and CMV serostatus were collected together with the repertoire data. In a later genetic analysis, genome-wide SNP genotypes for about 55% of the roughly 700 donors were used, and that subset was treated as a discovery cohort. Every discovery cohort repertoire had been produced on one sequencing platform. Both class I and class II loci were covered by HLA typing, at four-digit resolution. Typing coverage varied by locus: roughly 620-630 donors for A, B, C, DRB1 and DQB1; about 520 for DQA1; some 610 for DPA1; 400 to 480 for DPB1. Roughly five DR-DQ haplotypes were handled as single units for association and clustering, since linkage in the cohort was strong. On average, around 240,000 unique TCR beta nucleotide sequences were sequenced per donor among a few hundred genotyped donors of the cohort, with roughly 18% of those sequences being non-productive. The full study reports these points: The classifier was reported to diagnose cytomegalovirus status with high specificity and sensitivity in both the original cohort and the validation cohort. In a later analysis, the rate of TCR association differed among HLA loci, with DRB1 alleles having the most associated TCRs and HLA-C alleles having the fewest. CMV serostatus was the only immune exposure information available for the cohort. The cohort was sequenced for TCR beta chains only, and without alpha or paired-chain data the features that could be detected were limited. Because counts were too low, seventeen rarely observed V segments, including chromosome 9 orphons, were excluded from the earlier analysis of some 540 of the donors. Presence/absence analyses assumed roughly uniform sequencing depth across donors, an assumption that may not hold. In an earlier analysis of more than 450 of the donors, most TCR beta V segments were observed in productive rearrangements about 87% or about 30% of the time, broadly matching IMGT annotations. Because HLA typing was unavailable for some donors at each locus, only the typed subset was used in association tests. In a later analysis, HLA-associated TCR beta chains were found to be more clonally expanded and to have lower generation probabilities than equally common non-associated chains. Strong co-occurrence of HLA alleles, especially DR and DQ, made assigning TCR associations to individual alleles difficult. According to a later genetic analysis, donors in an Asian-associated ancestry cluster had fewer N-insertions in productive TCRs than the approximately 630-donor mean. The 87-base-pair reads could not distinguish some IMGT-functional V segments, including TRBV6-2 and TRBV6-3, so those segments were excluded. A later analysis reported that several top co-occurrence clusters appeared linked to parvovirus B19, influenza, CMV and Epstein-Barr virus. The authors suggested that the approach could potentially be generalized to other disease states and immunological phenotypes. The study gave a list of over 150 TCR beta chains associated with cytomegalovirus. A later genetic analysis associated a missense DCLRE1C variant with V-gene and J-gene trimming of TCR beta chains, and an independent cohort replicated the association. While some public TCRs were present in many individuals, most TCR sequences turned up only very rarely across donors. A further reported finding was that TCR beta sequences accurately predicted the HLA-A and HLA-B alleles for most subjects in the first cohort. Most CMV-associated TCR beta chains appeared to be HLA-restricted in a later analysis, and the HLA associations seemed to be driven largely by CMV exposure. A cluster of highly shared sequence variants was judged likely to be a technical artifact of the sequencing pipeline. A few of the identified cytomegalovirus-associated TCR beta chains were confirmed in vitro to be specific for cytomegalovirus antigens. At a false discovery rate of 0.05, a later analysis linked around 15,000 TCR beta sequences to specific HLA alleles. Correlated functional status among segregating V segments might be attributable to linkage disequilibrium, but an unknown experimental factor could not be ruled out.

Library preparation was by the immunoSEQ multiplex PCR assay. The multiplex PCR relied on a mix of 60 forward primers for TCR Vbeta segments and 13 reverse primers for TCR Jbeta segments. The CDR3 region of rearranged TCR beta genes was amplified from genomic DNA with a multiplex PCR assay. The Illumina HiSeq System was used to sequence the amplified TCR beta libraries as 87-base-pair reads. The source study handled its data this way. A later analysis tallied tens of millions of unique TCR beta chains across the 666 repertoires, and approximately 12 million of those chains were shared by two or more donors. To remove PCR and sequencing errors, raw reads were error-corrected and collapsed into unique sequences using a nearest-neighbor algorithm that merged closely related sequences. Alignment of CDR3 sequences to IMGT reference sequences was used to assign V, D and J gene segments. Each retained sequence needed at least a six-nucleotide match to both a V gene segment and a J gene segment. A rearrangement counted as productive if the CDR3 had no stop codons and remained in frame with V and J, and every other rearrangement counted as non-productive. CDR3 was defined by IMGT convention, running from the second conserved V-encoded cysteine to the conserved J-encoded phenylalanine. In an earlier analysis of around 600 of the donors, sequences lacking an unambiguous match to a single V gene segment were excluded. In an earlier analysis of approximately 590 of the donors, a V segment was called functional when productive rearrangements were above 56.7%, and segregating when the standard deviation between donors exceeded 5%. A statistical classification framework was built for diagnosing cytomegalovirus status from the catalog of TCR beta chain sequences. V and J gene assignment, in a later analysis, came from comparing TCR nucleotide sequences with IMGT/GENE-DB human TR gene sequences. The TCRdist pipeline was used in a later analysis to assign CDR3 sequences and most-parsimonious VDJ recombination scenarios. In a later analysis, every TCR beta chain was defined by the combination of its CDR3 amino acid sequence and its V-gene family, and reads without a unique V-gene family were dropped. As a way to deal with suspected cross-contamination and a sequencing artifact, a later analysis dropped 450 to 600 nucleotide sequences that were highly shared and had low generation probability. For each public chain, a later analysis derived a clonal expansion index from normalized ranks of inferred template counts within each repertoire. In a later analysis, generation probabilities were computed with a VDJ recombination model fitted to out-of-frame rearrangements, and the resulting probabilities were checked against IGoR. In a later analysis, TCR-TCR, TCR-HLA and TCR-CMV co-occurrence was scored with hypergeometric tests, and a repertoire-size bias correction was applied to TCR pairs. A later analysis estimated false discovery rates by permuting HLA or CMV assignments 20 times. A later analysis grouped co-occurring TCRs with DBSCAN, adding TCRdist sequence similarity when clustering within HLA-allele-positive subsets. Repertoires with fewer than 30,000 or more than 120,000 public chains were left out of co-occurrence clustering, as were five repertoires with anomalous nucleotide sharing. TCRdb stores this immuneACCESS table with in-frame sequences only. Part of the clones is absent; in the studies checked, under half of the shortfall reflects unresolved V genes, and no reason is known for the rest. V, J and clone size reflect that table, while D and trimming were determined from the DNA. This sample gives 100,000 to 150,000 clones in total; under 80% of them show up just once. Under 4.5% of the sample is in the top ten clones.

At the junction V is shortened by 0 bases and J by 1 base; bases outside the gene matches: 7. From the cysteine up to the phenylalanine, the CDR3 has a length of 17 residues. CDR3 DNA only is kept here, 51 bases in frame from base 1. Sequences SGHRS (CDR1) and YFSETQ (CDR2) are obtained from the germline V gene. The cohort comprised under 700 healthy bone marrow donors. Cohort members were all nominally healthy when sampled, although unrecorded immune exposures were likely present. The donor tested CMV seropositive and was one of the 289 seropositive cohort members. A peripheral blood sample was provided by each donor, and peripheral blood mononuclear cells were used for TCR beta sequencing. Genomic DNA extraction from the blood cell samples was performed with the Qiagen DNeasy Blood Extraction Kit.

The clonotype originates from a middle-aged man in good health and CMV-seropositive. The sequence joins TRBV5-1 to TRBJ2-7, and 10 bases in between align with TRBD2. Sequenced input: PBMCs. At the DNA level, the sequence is TGCGCCAGCAGCTTGGCGGAAGCGGGGGGGCCGTCCTACGAGCAGTACTTC. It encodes CASSLAEAGGPSYEQYF.